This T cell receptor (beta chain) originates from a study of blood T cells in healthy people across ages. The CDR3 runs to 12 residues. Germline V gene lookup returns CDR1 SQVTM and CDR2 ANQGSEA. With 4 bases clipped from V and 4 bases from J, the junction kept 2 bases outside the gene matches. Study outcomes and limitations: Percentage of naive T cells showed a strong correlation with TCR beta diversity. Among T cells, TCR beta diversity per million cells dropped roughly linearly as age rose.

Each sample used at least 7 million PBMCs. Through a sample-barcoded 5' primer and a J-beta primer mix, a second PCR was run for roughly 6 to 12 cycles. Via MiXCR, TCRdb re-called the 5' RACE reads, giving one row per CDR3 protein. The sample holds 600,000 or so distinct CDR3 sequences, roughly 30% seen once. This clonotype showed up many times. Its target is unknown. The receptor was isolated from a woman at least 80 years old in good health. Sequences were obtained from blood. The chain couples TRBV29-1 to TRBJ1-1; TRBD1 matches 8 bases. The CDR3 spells CSVGTGGTEAFF. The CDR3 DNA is TGCAGCGTTGGTACAGGGGGCACTGAAGCTTTCTTT.